The T cell receptor (beta chain) described here comes from a study of blood T cell repertoires in COVID-19. Seattle's enrolled individuals joined amid active infection and were then monitored longitudinally. Germline-derived CDR1 and CDR2 are SGHAT and FQNNGV. The CDR3 consists of 13 residues. V shed 5 bases and J shed 8 bases, with 15 bases lying between them. The table came from immunoSEQ multiplex PCR; TCRdb's copy has only in-frame clones and leaves some out. This repertoire shows about 89,000 clones, roughly 80% found once; its top ten account for about 6%. This receptor was obtained from a man in his sixties or seventies with COVID-19, enrolled during active disease. Sequencing was done on a sample of peripheral blood. This chain connects TRBV11-2 to TRBJ1-2, with a weak D call TRBD1 (6 bases). The CDR3 nucleotides are TGTGCCAGCAGCCCGGGGCTGGGACACGGCTACACCTTC. This codes for CASSPGLGHGYTF.